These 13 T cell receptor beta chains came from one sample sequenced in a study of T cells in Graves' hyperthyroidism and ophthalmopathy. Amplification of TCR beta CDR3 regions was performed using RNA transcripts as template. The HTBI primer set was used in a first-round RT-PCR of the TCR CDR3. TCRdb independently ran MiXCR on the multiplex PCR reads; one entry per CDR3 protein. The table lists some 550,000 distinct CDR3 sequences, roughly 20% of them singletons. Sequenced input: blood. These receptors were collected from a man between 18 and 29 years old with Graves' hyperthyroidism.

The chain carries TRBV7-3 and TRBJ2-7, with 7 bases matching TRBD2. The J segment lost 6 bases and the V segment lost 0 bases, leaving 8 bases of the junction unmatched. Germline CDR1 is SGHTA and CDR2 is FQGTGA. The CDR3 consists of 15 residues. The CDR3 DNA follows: TGTGCCAGCAGCTTAACCGTCCGGGGGGACGGCGAGCAGTACTTC. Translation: CASSLTVRGDGEQYF. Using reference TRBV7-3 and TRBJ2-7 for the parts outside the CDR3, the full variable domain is GAGVSQTPSNKVTEKGKYVELRCDPISGHTALYWYRQSLGQGPEFLIYFQGTGAADDSGLPNDRFFAVRPEGSVSTLKIQRTERGDSAVYLCASSLTVRGDGEQYFGPGTRLTVT.

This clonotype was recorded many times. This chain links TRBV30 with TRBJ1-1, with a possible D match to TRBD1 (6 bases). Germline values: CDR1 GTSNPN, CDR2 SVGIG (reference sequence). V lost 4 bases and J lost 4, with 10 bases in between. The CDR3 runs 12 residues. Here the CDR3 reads CAWNYRVTEAFF. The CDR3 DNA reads TGTGCCTGGAACTACAGGGTCACTGAAGCTTTCTTT.

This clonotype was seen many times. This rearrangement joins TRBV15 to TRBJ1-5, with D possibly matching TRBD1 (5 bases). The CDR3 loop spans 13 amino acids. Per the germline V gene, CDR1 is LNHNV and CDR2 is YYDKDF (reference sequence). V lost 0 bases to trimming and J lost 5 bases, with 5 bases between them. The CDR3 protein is CATSRDRDQPQHF. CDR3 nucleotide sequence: TGTGCCACCAGCAGAGACAGGGATCAGCCCCAGCATTTT.

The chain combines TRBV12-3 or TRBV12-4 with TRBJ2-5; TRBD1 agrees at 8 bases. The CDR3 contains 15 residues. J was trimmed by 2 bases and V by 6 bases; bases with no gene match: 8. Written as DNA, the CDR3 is TGTGCCAGCAGGACCGGGACAGGTGATCAAGAGACCCAGTACTTC. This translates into CASRTGTGDQETQYF.

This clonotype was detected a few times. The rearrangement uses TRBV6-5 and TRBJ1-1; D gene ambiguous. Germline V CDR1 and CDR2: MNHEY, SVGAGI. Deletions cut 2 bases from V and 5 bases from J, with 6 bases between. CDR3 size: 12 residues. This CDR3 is CASSYDRTEAFF. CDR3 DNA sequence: TGTGCCAGCAGTTACGATCGTACTGAAGCTTTCTTT.

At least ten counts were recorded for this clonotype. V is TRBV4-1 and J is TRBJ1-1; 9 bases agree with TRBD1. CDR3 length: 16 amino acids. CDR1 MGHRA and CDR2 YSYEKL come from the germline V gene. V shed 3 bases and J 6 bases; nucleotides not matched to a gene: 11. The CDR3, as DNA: TGCGCCAGCAGCCATCCCGGGACAGGGCCATCCCCTGAAGCTTTCTTT. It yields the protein CASSHPGTGPSPEAFF.

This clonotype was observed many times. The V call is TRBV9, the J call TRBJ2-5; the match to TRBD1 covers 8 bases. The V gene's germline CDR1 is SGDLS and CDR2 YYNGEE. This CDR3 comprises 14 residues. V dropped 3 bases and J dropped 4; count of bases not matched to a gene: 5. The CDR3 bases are TGTGCCAGCAGCGCCCCAGGGGGCGCAGAGACCCAGTACTTC. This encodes CASSAPGGAETQYF.

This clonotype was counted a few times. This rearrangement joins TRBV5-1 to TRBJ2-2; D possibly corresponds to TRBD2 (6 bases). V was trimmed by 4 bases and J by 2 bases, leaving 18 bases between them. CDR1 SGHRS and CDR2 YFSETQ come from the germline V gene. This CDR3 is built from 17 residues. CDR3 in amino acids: CASSPQVRGLNTGELFF. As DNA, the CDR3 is TGCGCCAGCAGCCCCCAGGTCCGGGGGTTAAACACCGGGGAGCTGTTTTTT. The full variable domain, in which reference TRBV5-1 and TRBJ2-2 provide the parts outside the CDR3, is KAGVTQTPRYLIKTRGQQVTLSCSPISGHRSVSWYQQTPGQGLQFLFEYFSETQRNKGNFPGRFSGRQFSNSRSEMNVSTLELGDSALYLCASSPQVRGLNTGELFFGEGSRLTVL.

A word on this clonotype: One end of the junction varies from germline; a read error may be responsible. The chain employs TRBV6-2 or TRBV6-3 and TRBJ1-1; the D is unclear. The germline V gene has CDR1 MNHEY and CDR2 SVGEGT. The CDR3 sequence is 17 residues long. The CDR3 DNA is TGTGCCAGCAGTCTGGGGTCCTCGGGATATACGAACACTGAGGCTTTCTTT. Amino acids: CASSLGSSGYTNTEAFF.

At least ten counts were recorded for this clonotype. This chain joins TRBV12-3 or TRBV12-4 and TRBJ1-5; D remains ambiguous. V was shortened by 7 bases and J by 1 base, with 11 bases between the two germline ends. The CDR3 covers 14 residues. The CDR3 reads CASTPSMSNQPQHF. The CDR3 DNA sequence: TGTGCCAGCACCCCATCCATGAGCAATCAGCCCCAGCATTTT.

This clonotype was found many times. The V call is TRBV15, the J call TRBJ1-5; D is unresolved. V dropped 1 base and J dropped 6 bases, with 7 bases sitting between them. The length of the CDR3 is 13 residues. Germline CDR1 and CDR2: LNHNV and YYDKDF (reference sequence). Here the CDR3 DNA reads TGTGCCACCAGCAGAGGGGTGGGTCAGCCCCAGCATTTT. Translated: CATSRGVGQPQHF.

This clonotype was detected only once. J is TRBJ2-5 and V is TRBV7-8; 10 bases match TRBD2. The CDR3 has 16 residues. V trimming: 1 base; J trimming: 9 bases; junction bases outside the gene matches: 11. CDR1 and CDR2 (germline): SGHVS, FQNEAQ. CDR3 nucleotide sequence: TGTGCCAGCAGCTTAGGAGCGGGGGGGATGAGATCGGCCCAGTACTTC. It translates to CASSLGAGGMRSAQYF.

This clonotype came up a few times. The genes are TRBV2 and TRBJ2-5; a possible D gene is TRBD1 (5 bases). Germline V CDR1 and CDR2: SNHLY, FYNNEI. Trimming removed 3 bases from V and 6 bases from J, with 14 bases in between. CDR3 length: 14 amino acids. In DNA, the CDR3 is TGTGCCAGCAGTGAGGGGCCCCGAGGAAAGACCCAGTACTTC. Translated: CASSEGPRGKTQYF.